This passage covers 29 T cell receptor beta chains from one sample sequenced in a study of cytomegalovirus exposure and HLA in healthy donors. PCR amplification relied on 60 Vbeta primers (plus 13 Jbeta primers). Measured with immunoSEQ multiplex PCR; TCRdb has only the in-frame clones, and not every one. This table has over 75,000 clones, about four fifths appearing once. Sequenced sample: PBMCs. These receptors all stem from a woman between 18 and 29 years old in good health and CMV-seropositive.

The CDR3 DNA follows: TGTGCCAGCAGTCCCGTCTTTTTCAGGGCTAACGGGGAGCTGTTTTTT. Protein: CASSPVFFRANGELFF. The rearrangement joins TRBV6-4 to TRBJ2-2, with D maybe TRBD1 (5 bases). This CDR3 comprises 16 residues. Between the trimmed V and J ends, which lost 5 bases and 7 bases, there was a span of 20 bases. Germline lookup yields CDR1 MRHNA and CDR2 SNTAGT.

The genes are TRBV7-9 and TRBJ1-4; TRBD1 might be the D (6 bases). Trimming took off 11 bases at V and 7 bases at J, with 17 bases between the two ends. The germline CDR1 and CDR2 sequences are SEHNR and FQNEAQ (reference sequence). This CDR3 is 13 amino acids long. As DNA, the CDR3 is TGTGCCGGAACAGGGTCTTTTGCTGAAAAACTGTTTTTT. Its protein product is CAGTGSFAEKLFF. Looking up the rest from reference TRBV7-9 and TRBJ1-4 gives the full variable domain: DTGVSQNPRHKITKRGQNVTFRCDPISEHNRLYWYRQTLGQGPEFLTYFQNEAQLEKSRLLSDRFSAERPKGSFSTLEIQRTEQGDSAMYLCAGTGSFAEKLFFGSGTQLSVL.

This clone was seen a handful of times. This chain links TRBV7-2 with TRBJ2-1; 8 bases fit TRBD2. The CDR3 runs to 16 residues. With 2 bases clipped from V and 8 bases from J, the junction kept 11 bases outside the gene matches. Germline V gives CDR1 SGHTA, CDR2 FQGNSA. The CDR3 loop reads CASSLSLSSGAYEQFF. The CDR3, as DNA: TGTGCCAGCAGCTTATCTCTGAGTAGCGGGGCCTATGAGCAGTTCTTC.

This clone was detected a few times. The chain couples TRBV4-1 to TRBJ2-7; D unresolved. This CDR3 is 13 amino acids long. Germline loops: CDR1 MGHRA, CDR2 YSYEKL. The V end was cut by 0 bases, the J end by 6 bases, with 9 bases between. CDR3 nucleotides: TGCGCCAGCAGCCAAGATTCACCCAGCGAGCAGTACTTC. It codes for CASSQDSPSEQYF.

This clone was picked up a small number of times. The rearrangement uses TRBV6-5 and TRBJ2-7; D might be TRBD2 (5 bases). Germline CDR1 and CDR2: MNHEY and SVGAGI. CDR3 size: 12 residues. The V end lost 4 bases, the J end lost 3 bases, and 7 bases lay between the germline ends. The CDR3 nucleotides are TGTGCCAGCAGTTTCCGGGGCTACGAGCAGTACTTC. Amino acids: CASSFRGYEQYF.

This clone showed up just a few times. The genes are TRBV19 and TRBJ1-2, with 7 nucleotides matching TRBD1. Trimming at V came to 9 bases and at J to 2 bases, leaving 15 bases not matched to a gene. CDR3 length: 16 residues. CDR1 and CDR2 (germline): LNHDA, SQIVND (reference sequence). CDR3 in DNA: TGTGCCAGCGGGGTTCCCAGGGACAGAAAAAACTATGGCTACACCTTC. Protein: CASGVPRDRKNYGYTF. Full variable domain (rest looked up from reference TRBV19 and TRBJ1-2): DGGITQSPKYLFRKEGQNVTLSCEQNLNHDAMYWYRQDPGQGLRLIYYSQIVNDFQKGDIAEGYSVSREKKESFPLTVTSAQKNPTAFYLCASGVPRDRKNYGYTFGSGTRLTVV.

V is TRBV28 and J is TRBJ1-2; D unclear. The V gene's germline CDR1 is MDHEN and CDR2 SYDVKM. With 8 bases removed from V and 0 bases from J, the gap between germline ends came to 7 bases. This CDR3 is 12 amino acids long. The CDR3 region is CASAAANYGYTF. In DNA, the CDR3 is TGTGCCAGCGCCGCGGCTAACTATGGCTACACCTTC.

With regard to this clone: Mismatch with germline at one junction end may stem from a read error. This chain links TRBV6-5 with TRBJ2-1; tentatively, D is TRBD1 (6 bases). In germline, CDR1 is MNHEY, CDR2 SVGAGI. This CDR3 is 14 amino acids long. The CDR3, as DNA: TGTGCCGGCAGTCGGACAGCCGATTACAATGAGCAGTTCTTC. Its translation: CAGSRTADYNEQFF.

This chain uses TRBV9 with TRBJ2-5; perhaps TRBD2 as D (7 bases). Germline V gene data show CDR1 as SGDLS and CDR2 as YYNGEE. Trimming pared 4 bases from V and 3 bases from J, leaving 19 bases between. This CDR3 region has 16 residues. DNA of the CDR3: TGTGCCAGCAGCCCAAGAGGGGGGGCCGGAAAAGAGACCCAGTACTTC. It is translated as CASSPRGGAGKETQYF. Supplemented by reference TRBV9 and TRBJ2-5, the full variable domain reads DSGVTQTPKHLITATGQRVTLRCSPRSGDLSVYWYQQSLDQGLQFLIQYYNGEERAKGNILERFSAQQFPDLHSELNLSSLELGDSALYFCASSPRGGAGKETQYFGPGTRLLVL.

This clone was seen only a few times. V and J are TRBV6-1 and TRBJ1-5; 9 nucleotides align to TRBD1. CDR1 and CDR2 (germline): MNHNS, SASEGT. The length of the CDR3 is 14 residues. Trimming cost V 6 bases and J 5 bases; bases outside gene matches: 5. The CDR3 protein is CASRTTGGDQPQHF. Here the CDR3 DNA reads TGTGCCAGCAGGACCACAGGGGGCGATCAGCCCCAGCATTTT.

V gene TRBV7-2 combines with J gene TRBJ1-5; tentatively, D is TRBD1 (5 bases). CDR3 length: 15 amino acids. The germline V and J ends were trimmed by 1 base and 4 bases, with 11 bases remaining between them. CDR1 is SGHTA, CDR2 FQGNSA, per germline. The CDR3 here is CASSLGQSRNQPQHF. CDR3 DNA: TGTGCCAGCAGCTTAGGACAGAGTAGGAATCAGCCCCAGCATTTT. Filled out from reference TRBV7-2 and TRBJ1-5, the complete variable domain reads GAGVSQSPSNKVTEKGKDVELRCDPISGHTALYWYRQSLGQGLEFLIYFQGNSAPDKSGLPSDRFSAERTGGSVSTLTIQRTQQEDSAVYLCASSLGQSRNQPQHFGDGTRLSIL.

The genes are TRBV30 and TRBJ2-6, with 9 bases fitting TRBD1. Germline values: CDR1 GTSNPN, CDR2 SVGIG (reference sequence). The CDR3 totals 19 residues. Trimming at V came to 4 bases and at J to 0 bases, leaving 13 bases not matched to a gene. The CDR3 DNA reads as TGTGCCTGGACCGGGACAGGGTTGATCTTAAGCTCTGGGGCCAACGTCCTGACTTTC. Protein product: CAWTGTGLILSSGANVLTF.

The sample holds a few counts of this clone. Other DNA sequences within the sample encode an identical CDR3. V is TRBV6-5 and J is TRBJ2-2, with a tentative D call TRBD1 (6 bases). The germline V and J ends were trimmed by 4 bases and 5 bases, with 8 bases remaining between them. The CDR3 contains 13 residues. Germline CDR1 reads MNHEY; CDR2 reads SVGAGI. The CDR3 nucleotides are TGTGCCAGCAGTTTACAGGGAACCGGGGAGCTGTTTTTT. Its translation is CASSLQGTGELFF.

The genes are TRBV18 and TRBJ1-2, with a weak D call TRBD1 (5 bases). Germline values: CDR1 KGHSH, CDR2 LQKENI. The ends were cut back, 0 bases at V and 0 bases at J, with 14 bases in the middle. CDR3 length: 17 residues. The CDR3 loop is CASSPPEWIGANYGYTF. The CDR3 DNA reads TGTGCCAGCTCACCACCGGAATGGATAGGGGCTAACTATGGCTACACCTTC. Full variable domain (outside the CDR3, taken from reference TRBV18 and TRBJ1-2): NAGVMQNPRHLVRRRGQEARLRCSPMKGHSHVYWYRQLPEEGLKFMVYLQKENIIDESGMPKERFSAEFPKEGPSILRIQQVVRGDSAAYFCASSPPEWIGANYGYTFGSGTRLTVV.

The CDR3 DNA follows: TGTGCCAGCAAGCGGGGAAGCACCTACGAGCAGTACTTC. The encoded protein is CASKRGSTYEQYF. This sequence joins TRBV28 and TRBJ2-7; TRBD2 matches 7 bases. The germline V gene has CDR1 MDHEN and CDR2 SYDVKM. The J segment lost 2 bases and the V segment lost 7 bases, leaving 5 bases of the junction unmatched. This CDR3 is 13 amino acids long.

The gene calls are TRBV5-4 and TRBJ2-7, with TRBD1 matching 7 bases. V lost 1 base to trimming and J lost 0 bases; unmatched junction nucleotides: 1. Per the germline V gene, CDR1 is SGHNT and CDR2 is YYREEE (reference sequence). The CDR3 length is 14 residues. The CDR3 loop is CASSLRDSSYEQYF. The CDR3 bases are TGTGCCAGCAGCTTGAGGGACAGCTCCTACGAGCAGTACTTC.

The genes are TRBV5-4 and TRBJ1-1; D gene ambiguous. The germline gives CDR1 SGHNT, CDR2 YYREEE (reference sequence). The length of the CDR3 is 14 residues. Between the trimmed V and J ends, which lost 4 bases and 3 bases, there was a span of 13 bases. CDR3 sequence (DNA): TGTGCCAGCAGCCATCAAAGGGAGTACACTGAAGCTTTCTTT. Its translation is CASSHQREYTEAFF. The full variable domain, rest sourced from reference TRBV5-4 and TRBJ1-1, is ETGVTQSPTHLIKTRGQQVTLRCSSQSGHNTVSWYQQALGQGPQFIFQYYREEENGRGNFPPRFSGLQFPNYSSELNVNALELDDSALYLCASSHQREYTEAFFGQGTRLTVV.

In this sample, this clone turned up once. The chain recombines TRBV6-1 with TRBJ1-5, with no clear D. With 1 base removed from V and 1 base from J, the gap between germline ends came to 8 bases. Germline loops: CDR1 MNHNS, CDR2 SASEGT. This CDR3 is built from 15 residues. The CDR3 loop is CASSEEDWSNQPQHF. In DNA form, the CDR3 reads TGTGCCAGCAGTGAAGAGGACTGGAGCAATCAGCCCCAGCATTTT.

The genes are TRBV13 and TRBJ1-2; 8 bases agree with TRBD1. Trimming cost V 5 bases and J 7 bases; bases outside gene matches: 12. CDR3 length: 15 amino acids. In germline, CDR1 is PRHDT, CDR2 FYEKMQ (reference sequence). The CDR3: CASSQAGTGGGGYTF. The CDR3 DNA follows: TGTGCCAGCAGCCAGGCGGGGACAGGTGGGGGTGGCTACACCTTC.

This clone was detected once. The CDR3 DNA reads TGCGCCAGCAGTGATTGGCGGGCTAGCTCCTACAATGAGCAGTTCTTC. Its translation is CASSDWRASSYNEQFF. The V call is TRBV10-2, the J call TRBJ2-1, with a weak D call TRBD2 (5 bases). The V and J ends lost 3 bases and 0 bases respectively, with 12 bases between them. Germline V gives CDR1 WSHSY, CDR2 SAAADI. This CDR3 is built from 16 residues.

The chain recombines TRBV5-4 with TRBJ2-7; D unclear. V lost 0 bases, J lost 0 bases, and 10 bases lay in between. The CDR3 length is 15 residues. The germline gives CDR1 SGHNT, CDR2 YYREEE (reference sequence). The CDR3 nucleotides read TGTGCCAGCAGCTTGGTGGCAGGTGGCTCCTACGAGCAGTACTTC. Protein sequence: CASSLVAGGSYEQYF.

This chain connects TRBV5-6 to TRBJ1-2, with TRBD1 identical over 7 bases. Germline trimming cut 1 base from V and 2 bases from J; bases unmatched to any gene: 11. Germline CDR1 and CDR2: SGHDT and YYEEEE. The CDR3 consists of 17 residues. CDR3 coding DNA: TGTGCCAGCAGCTTGTATGGTTACAGGGGCCACAACTATGGCTACACCTTC. Translation: CASSLYGYRGHNYGYTF.

J is TRBJ2-5 and V is TRBV5-5; D is possibly TRBD1 (6 bases). Trimming stripped 7 bases from V and 4 bases from J, with 17 bases between. The CDR3 totals 14 residues. Germline V gene data show CDR1 as SGHKS and CDR2 as YYEKEE (reference sequence). As DNA, the CDR3 is TGTGCCAGCGTGTCCGAAGGGGGTTTAGAGACCCAGTACTTC. This translates into CASVSEGGLETQYF.

The gene calls are TRBV6-5 and TRBJ2-5, with D maybe TRBD1 (5 bases). The V end lost 2 bases, the J end lost 5 bases, and 9 bases lay between the germline ends. The germline CDR1 and CDR2 sequences are MNHEY and SVGAGI. This CDR3 spans 13 amino acids. The DNA for the CDR3 is TGTGCCAGCAGTTACCAGGGCTCCGAGACCCAGTACTTC. Protein: CASSYQGSETQYF.

The chain couples TRBV7-8 to TRBJ2-7; D may be TRBD2 (5 bases). This CDR3 has 11 amino acids. Germline assignment: CDR1 SGHVS and CDR2 FQNEAQ. V lost 5 bases to trimming and J lost 7 bases, with 9 bases between them. In DNA, the CDR3 is TGTGCCAGCAGCCTAAGAGGGGAGCAGTACTTC. Translation: CASSLRGEQYF. Drawing the rest from reference TRBV7-8 and TRBJ2-7, the complete variable domain is GAGVSQSPRYKVAKRGQDVALRCDPISGHVSLFWYQQALGQGPEFLTYFQNEAQLDKSGLPSDRFFAERPEGSVSTLKIQRTQQEDSAVYLCASSLRGEQYFGPGTRLTVT.

V usage is TRBV9 and J usage is TRBJ2-1; 7 bases match TRBD1. CDR3 size: 12 residues. Unmatched junction bases numbered 7, after V lost 4 bases and J lost 12 bases. Germline V gene sequence: CDR1 SGDLS, CDR2 YYNGEE. The CDR3 DNA reads as TGTGCCAGCAGCTTGACGACAGGGTGGCAGTTCTTC. This gives the protein CASSLTTGWQFF.

V and J are TRBV25-1 and TRBJ2-5; 7 positions agree with TRBD1. The germline V gene encodes CDR1 MGHDK and CDR2 SYGVNS. The CDR3 has 13 residues. The V and J ends lost 8 bases and 11 bases, in that order; junction bases with no gene match: 14. CDR3 DNA: TGTGCCAGCTCGGGAAGGGGGCAGAGAGAGCAGTACTTC. Amino acids: CASSGRGQREQYF.

The chain carries TRBV27 and TRBJ2-7; TRBD1 matches at 7 bases. The CDR3 has 13 residues. The ends lost 6 bases at V and 3 bases at J; junction bases unmatched: 5. Per germline, CDR1 MNHEY and CDR2 SMNVEV (reference sequence). CDR3 loop: CASRLTGFYEQYF. The DNA of the CDR3 is TGTGCCAGCAGGCTGACAGGGTTCTACGAGCAGTACTTC.

CDR3: CASSQGTSGSWNIQYF. The DNA for the CDR3 is TGTGCCAGCAGTCAGGGGACTAGCGGGAGCTGGAACATTCAGTACTTC. The chain has TRBV28 and TRBJ2-4; 14 bases line up with TRBD2. Trimming at V came to 5 bases and at J to 7 bases, leaving 7 bases not matched to a gene. From germline, CDR1 is MDHEN and CDR2 SYDVKM. This CDR3 comprises 16 residues. The whole variable domain, filled in from reference TRBV28 and TRBJ2-4, reads DVKVTQSSRYLVKRTGEKVFLECVQDMDHENMFWYRQDPGLGLRLIYFSYDVKMKEKGDIPEGYSVSREKKERFSLILESASTNQTSMYLCASSQGTSGSWNIQYFGAGTRLSVL.